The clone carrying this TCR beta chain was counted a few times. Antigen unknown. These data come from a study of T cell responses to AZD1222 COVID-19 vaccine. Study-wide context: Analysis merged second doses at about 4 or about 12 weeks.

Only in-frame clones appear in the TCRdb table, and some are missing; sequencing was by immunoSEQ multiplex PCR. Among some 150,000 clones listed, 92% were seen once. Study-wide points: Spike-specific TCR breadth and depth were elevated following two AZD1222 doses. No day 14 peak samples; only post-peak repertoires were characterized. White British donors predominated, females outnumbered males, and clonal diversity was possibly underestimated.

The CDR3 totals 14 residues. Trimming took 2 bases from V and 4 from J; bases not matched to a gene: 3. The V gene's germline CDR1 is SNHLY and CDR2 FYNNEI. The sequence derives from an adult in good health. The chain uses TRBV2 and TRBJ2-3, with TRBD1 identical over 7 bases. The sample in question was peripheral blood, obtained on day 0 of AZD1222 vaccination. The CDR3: CASSEQGQPDTQYF. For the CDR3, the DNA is TGTGCCAGCAGTGAACAGGGACAGCCAGATACGCAGTATTTT. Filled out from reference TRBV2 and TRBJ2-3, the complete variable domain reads EPEVTQTPSHQVTQMGQEVILRCVPISNHLYFYWYRQILGQKVEFLVSFYNNEISEKSEIFDDQFSVERPDGSNFTLKIRSTKLEDSAMYFCASSEQGQPDTQYFGPGTRLTVL.